Below are 29 T cell receptor beta chains sequenced from a single sample in a study of T cells in tumors after PD-1 blockade. Some clones are missing from TCRdb's copy, which holds only in-frame ones; the method was immunoSEQ multiplex PCR. The table lists about 60,000 clones, about 74% of them singletons. Source: PBMCs, taken after anti-PD-1 treatment. These receptors were obtained from a human donor with basal cell carcinoma.

The V call is TRBV27, the J call TRBJ1-5; 8 nucleotides align to TRBD1. Germline assignment: CDR1 MNHEY and CDR2 SMNVEV (reference sequence). This CDR3 comprises 16 residues. The trim removed 3 bases at V and 7 bases at J, leaving 11 bases unmatched. The DNA for the CDR3 is TGTGCCAGCAGTTTTTCTTCCCAGGGGGCGCAACAGCCCCAGCATTTT. Translating it yields CASSFSSQGAQQPQHF.

This clone was picked up many times. This chain links TRBV4-2 with TRBJ1-3, with D hard to call. The germline gives CDR1 LGHNA, CDR2 YNFKEQ. V was pared by 0 bases and J by 0 bases, with 9 bases between. The CDR3 contains 16 residues. The CDR3 sequence: CASSQDRGGSGNTIYF. The CDR3 DNA reads TGTGCCAGCAGCCAAGACCGTGGAGGCTCTGGAAACACCATATATTTT.

J is TRBJ1-1 and V is TRBV4-1; no clear D. The V end was cut by 1 base, the J end by 4 bases, with 4 bases between. Germline V gene lookup returns CDR1 MGHRA and CDR2 YSYEKL. The CDR3 covers 12 residues. In DNA form, the CDR3 reads TGCGCCAGCAGCCAAGGGAGCACTGAAGCTTTCTTT. It translates to CASSQGSTEAFF.

V usage is TRBV7-9 and J usage is TRBJ2-1, with D unclear. With 5 bases removed from V and 3 bases from J, the gap between germline ends came to 8 bases. This CDR3 is built from 13 residues. Germline V gene data show CDR1 as SEHNR and CDR2 as FQNEAQ (reference sequence). The CDR3 DNA follows: TGTGCCAGCAGCCCCGCCAGCTACAATGAGCAGTTCTTC. Residues: CASSPASYNEQFF.

The chain carries TRBV5-1 and TRBJ2-7; 12 bases map to TRBD1. Germline CDR1 is SGHRS and CDR2 is YFSETQ. The CDR3 sequence is 16 residues long. Unmatched junction bases numbered 7, after V lost 0 bases and J lost 6 bases. The CDR3 DNA reads as TGCGCCAGCAGCTTGGAGGGACAGGGGGCGAGGGGCGAGCAGTACTTC. Its translation: CASSLEGQGARGEQYF.

This chain joins TRBV5-1 and TRBJ1-6; perhaps TRBD1 as D (5 bases). Per germline, CDR1 SGHRS and CDR2 YFSETQ. V lost 5 bases and J 4 bases, leaving 13 bases between the germline ends. CDR3 length: 15 residues. Here the CDR3 reads CASSEQASYNSPLHF. DNA of the CDR3: TGCGCCAGCAGTGAACAGGCCTCGTATAATTCACCCCTCCACTTT.

This chain uses TRBV5-1 with TRBJ1-2; TRBD1 is a possible D gene (6 bases). The germline CDR1 and CDR2 sequences are SGHRS and YFSETQ. Trimming removed 4 bases at V and 1 base at J, with 20 bases between. CDR3 length: 17 amino acids. DNA of the CDR3: TGCGCCAGCAGCGGATGGACAGCGGACCTCTTTAACTATGGCTACACCTTC. The encoded protein is CASSGWTADLFNYGYTF.

This chain links TRBV5-1 with TRBJ2-2, with 7 bases matching TRBD1. Per germline, CDR1 SGHRS and CDR2 YFSETQ. The CDR3 loop spans 18 amino acids. J gave up 0 bases and V 0 bases, and 8 bases lay outside the gene matches. The CDR3 nucleotides are TGCGCCAGCAGCTTGGCACCATCGACAGGGACGAACACCGGGGAGCTGTTTTTT. It yields the protein CASSLAPSTGTNTGELFF.

The rearrangement uses TRBV6-9 and TRBJ2-1; 8 bases are shared with TRBD1. The CDR3 loop spans 15 amino acids. Unmatched junction bases numbered 9, after V lost 3 bases and J lost 8 bases. CDR1 is MNHGY and CDR2 is SVAAGI in the germline V gene. The chain's CDR3 is CASSYRDRKNDEQFF. The CDR3 bases are TGTGCCAGCAGTTACCGGGACAGGAAGAATGATGAGCAGTTCTTC.

This clone has just a few counts. This chain uses TRBV7-2 with TRBJ1-6, with a tentative D call TRBD1 (6 bases). Trimming pared 5 bases from V and 6 bases from J, leaving 14 bases between. The CDR3 length is 15 residues. CDR1 SGHTA and CDR2 FQGNSA come from the germline V gene. CDR3 sequence: CASSRDKSANSPLHF. CDR3 nucleotides: TGTGCCAGCAGCCGGGACAAATCGGCTAATTCACCCCTCCACTTT. Looking up the rest from reference TRBV7-2 and TRBJ1-6 gives the full variable domain: GAGVSQSPSNKVTEKGKDVELRCDPISGHTALYWYRQSLGQGLEFLIYFQGNSAPDKSGLPSDRFSAERTGGSVSTLTIQRTQQEDSAVYLCASSRDKSANSPLHFGNGTRLTVT.

The V gene is TRBV6-5, the J gene TRBJ1-3; 7 bases are shared with TRBD1. The CDR3 contains 15 residues. Unmatched junction bases numbered 5, after V lost 3 bases and J lost 3 bases. The germline V gene encodes CDR1 MNHEY and CDR2 SVGAGI. The CDR3 region is CASSYWDRNGNTIYF. DNA of the CDR3: TGTGCCAGCAGTTATTGGGACAGAAATGGAAACACCATATATTTT.

This chain joins TRBV18 and TRBJ2-7, with D possibly TRBD2 on 5 matching bases. Germline V lookup: CDR1 KGHSH, CDR2 LQKENI. The CDR3 has 13 amino acids. V dropped 5 bases and J dropped 2 bases, with 10 bases sitting between them. The CDR3 protein is CASSLGLTYEQYF. DNA of the CDR3: TGTGCCAGCTCATTAGGACTGACCTACGAGCAGTACTTC.

This chain connects TRBV18 to TRBJ1-6, with D uncertain. Trimming took off 1 base at V and 5 bases at J, with 9 bases between the two ends. The germline gives CDR1 KGHSH, CDR2 LQKENI. CDR3 length: 15 amino acids. CDR3 nucleotide sequence: TGTGCCAGCTCACCACAACGGGATAATAATTCACCCCTCCACTTT. Translated: CASSPQRDNNSPLHF. The whole variable domain, remainder taken from reference TRBV18 and TRBJ1-6, is NAGVMQNPRHLVRRRGQEARLRCSPMKGHSHVYWYRQLPEEGLKFMVYLQKENIIDESGMPKERFSAEFPKEGPSILRIQQVVRGDSAAYFCASSPQRDNNSPLHFGNGTRLTVT.

The chain has TRBV16 and TRBJ1-2; D possibly corresponds to TRBD1 (6 bases). The CDR3 length is 13 residues. Germline V CDR1 and CDR2: KGHSY, FQNENV. V was cut by 2 bases and J by 7 bases, with 11 bases left in between. DNA of the CDR3: TGTGCCAGCAGCCAAAATGGGGGGGCTGGCTACACCTTC. Encoded protein: CASSQNGGAGYTF.

The rearrangement links TRBV30 to TRBJ2-5; 9 bases align to TRBD1. V was clipped by 1 base and J by 5 bases; unmatched bases: 8. CDR1 GTSNPN and CDR2 SVGIG come from the germline V gene (reference sequence). The CDR3 totals 15 residues. CDR3 DNA: TGTGCCTGGAGTGGCGGACAGGGGTCTTCGGAGACCCAGTACTTC. This codes for CAWSGGQGSSETQYF. The complete variable domain, with remaining parts taken from reference TRBV30 and TRBJ2-5, reads SQTIHQWPATLVQPVGSPLSLECTVEGTSNPNLYWYRQAAGRGLQLLFYSVGIGQISSEVPQNLSASRPQDRQFILSSKKLLLSDSGFYLCAWSGGQGSSETQYFGPGTRLLVL.

The chain uses TRBV5-1 and TRBJ2-3; 10 bases fit TRBD1. The CDR3 sequence is 16 residues long. Germline V gene data show CDR1 as SGHRS and CDR2 as YFSETQ. The junction had 8 bases not matched to a gene; V was cut back by 4 bases and J by 3 bases. This CDR3 is CASSPDRGRGTDTQYF. Written as DNA, the CDR3 is TGCGCCAGCAGCCCAGACAGGGGGCGCGGAACAGATACGCAGTATTTT.

The V and J genes are TRBV29-1 and TRBJ1-5; 7 nucleotides agree with TRBD1. The CDR3 is made up of 13 amino acids. Germline lookup yields CDR1 SQVTM and CDR2 ANQGSEA. The ends lost 3 bases at V and 8 bases at J; junction bases unmatched: 7. CDR3 region: CSVETGYPKPQHF. The CDR3, as DNA: TGCAGCGTTGAGACAGGGTATCCAAAGCCCCAGCATTTT.

V gene TRBV29-1 combines with J gene TRBJ2-1; the D gene is possibly TRBD1 (5 bases). Deletions cut 2 bases from V and 9 bases from J, with 20 bases between. The germline V gene has CDR1 SQVTM and CDR2 ANQGSEA. CDR3 length equals 15 residues. The CDR3 reads CSVERGGRGMGEQFF. The CDR3, as DNA: TGCAGCGTTGAAAGGGGTGGAAGGGGCATGGGTGAGCAGTTCTTC.

The chain uses TRBV7-9 and TRBJ1-5, with D possibly being TRBD1 (5 bases). The V end lost 5 bases, the J end lost 3 bases, and 11 bases lay between the germline ends. CDR1 SEHNR and CDR2 FQNEAQ come from the germline V gene (reference sequence). There are 14 residues in the CDR3. The CDR3 region is CASSPQGANQPQHF. The CDR3 bases are TGTGCCAGCAGCCCCCAGGGTGCCAATCAGCCCCAGCATTTT.

As DNA, the CDR3 is TGTGCCAGCAGCCTCGGGCCCGGGGACAGGGGATTAGGCACTGAAGCTTTCTTT. It specifies CASSLGPGDRGLGTEAFF. This chain uses TRBV9 with TRBJ1-1; 10 nucleotides match TRBD1. After removal of 4 bases from V and 4 bases from J, the junction contained 16 bases not matched to a gene. There are 18 residues in the CDR3. Germline V gene sequence: CDR1 SGDLS, CDR2 YYNGEE.

The gene calls are TRBV7-6 and TRBJ2-1; D unclear. V gave up 5 bases and J gave up 13 bases, with 21 bases separating them. The CDR3 runs to 14 residues. Germline V gene lookup returns CDR1 SGHVS and CDR2 FNYEAQ. The CDR3 reads CASSQRVDTYPQFF. The CDR3 DNA sequence: TGTGCCAGCAGCCAGAGAGTCGACACATACCCCCAGTTCTTC.

This clone was recorded a few times. The DNA for the CDR3 is TGTGCCAGCTCACCACTTTACGGGACAGGGAAGTACAATGAGCAGTTCTTC. Translation: CASSPLYGTGKYNEQFF. The gene calls are TRBV18 and TRBJ2-1; 9 nucleotides line up with TRBD1. CDR1 and CDR2 (germline): KGHSH, LQKENI. The ends lost 1 base at V and 4 bases at J; junction bases unmatched: 8. The CDR3 consists of 17 residues.

The DNA for the CDR3 is TGTGCCAGCAGTTTACCAGGGCACGGAACTGAAGCTTTCTTT. Its translation is CASSLPGHGTEAFF. The rearrangement uses TRBV28 and TRBJ1-1, with D possibly being TRBD1 (5 bases). Per the germline V gene, CDR1 is MDHEN and CDR2 is SYDVKM. The CDR3 runs to 14 residues. Trimming removed 2 bases from V and 5 bases from J, with 12 bases in between.

The chain uses TRBV5-5 and TRBJ1-1, with D tentatively TRBD1 (6 bases). CDR1 and CDR2 from the germline V gene are SGHKS and YYEKEE (reference sequence). V gave up 1 base and J gave up 5 bases, with 9 bases separating them. This CDR3 contains 13 residues. The CDR3 nucleotides are TGTGCCAGCAGCTTGACGGGGGCTACTGAAGCTTTCTTT. Its translation: CASSLTGATEAFF. Supplemented by reference TRBV5-5 and TRBJ1-1, the full variable domain reads DAGVTQSPTHLIKTRGQQVTLRCSPISGHKSVSWYQQVLGQGPQFIFQYYEKEERGRGNFPDRFSARQFPNYSSELNVNALLLGDSALYLCASSLTGATEAFFGQGTRLTVV.

The V gene is TRBV5-5, the J gene TRBJ2-3; 8 bases map to TRBD1. CDR1 SGHKS and CDR2 YYEKEE come from the germline V gene (reference sequence). V lost 0 bases to trimming and J lost 4 bases; unmatched junction nucleotides: 7. This CDR3 has 16 residues. This CDR3 is CASSLVRGQGADTQYF. The CDR3 DNA reads as TGTGCCAGCAGCTTGGTCAGGGGGCAAGGGGCAGATACGCAGTATTTT.

J is TRBJ1-6 and V is TRBV6-5; TRBD1 might be the D (5 bases). This CDR3 is built from 13 residues. Germline lookup yields CDR1 MNHEY and CDR2 SVGAGI. The ends were cut back, 7 bases at V and 7 bases at J, with 11 bases in the middle. CDR3 sequence (DNA): TGTGCCAGCAAAAAGGGGTGGAATTCACCCCTCCACTTT. Its translation: CASKKGWNSPLHF.

This chain connects TRBV27 to TRBJ1-2, with D possibly TRBD1 on 6 matching bases. Trimming pared 3 bases from V and 7 bases from J, leaving 21 bases between. This CDR3 has 16 amino acids. Germline loops: CDR1 MNHEY, CDR2 SMNVEV (reference sequence). The DNA for the CDR3 is TGTGCCAGCAGTTTCTGGGGGGGCAGGGTAAAGAGTGGCTACACCTTC. It yields the protein CASSFWGGRVKSGYTF.

The CDR3 loop reads CASSPRLPSSYEQYF. CDR3 bases: TGCGCCAGCAGCCCCCGCCTACCCAGCTCCTACGAGCAGTACTTC. The chain uses TRBV4-1 and TRBJ2-7; D gene unclear. Germline-derived CDR1 and CDR2 are MGHRA and YSYEKL. The CDR3 extends over 15 amino acids. Trimming left V 4 bases short and J 0 bases short, with 13 bases between.

There are a few counts of this clone. This sequence joins TRBV6-5 and TRBJ1-2; D uncertain. The germline V and J ends were trimmed by 5 bases and 3 bases, with 13 bases remaining between them. The CDR3 runs 14 residues. Germline V lookup: CDR1 MNHEY, CDR2 SVGAGI. Here the CDR3 reads CASSMLGRDYGYTF. Here the CDR3 DNA reads TGTGCCAGCAGTATGTTGGGTAGGGACTATGGCTACACCTTC.